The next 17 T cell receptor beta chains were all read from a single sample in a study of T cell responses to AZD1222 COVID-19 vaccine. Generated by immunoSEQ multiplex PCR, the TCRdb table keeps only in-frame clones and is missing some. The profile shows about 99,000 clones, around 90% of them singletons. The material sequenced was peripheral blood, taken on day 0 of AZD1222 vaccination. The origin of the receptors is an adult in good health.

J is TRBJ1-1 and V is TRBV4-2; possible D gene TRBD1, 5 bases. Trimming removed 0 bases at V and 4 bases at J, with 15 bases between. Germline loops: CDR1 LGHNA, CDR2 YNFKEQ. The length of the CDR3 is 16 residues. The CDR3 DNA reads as TGTGCCAGCAGCCAAGATACGCCGGGGACTCTCACTGAAGCTTTCTTT. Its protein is CASSQDTPGTLTEAFF.

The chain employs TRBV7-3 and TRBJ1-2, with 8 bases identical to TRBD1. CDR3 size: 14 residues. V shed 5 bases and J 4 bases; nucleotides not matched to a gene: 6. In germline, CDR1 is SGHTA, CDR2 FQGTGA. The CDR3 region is CASSIQGAGYGYTF. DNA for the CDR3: TGTGCCAGCAGCATTCAGGGGGCAGGCTATGGCTACACCTTC.

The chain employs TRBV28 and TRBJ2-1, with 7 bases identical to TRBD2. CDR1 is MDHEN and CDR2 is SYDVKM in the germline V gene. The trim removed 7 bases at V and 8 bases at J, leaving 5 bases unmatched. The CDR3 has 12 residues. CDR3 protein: CASTPAGDEQFF. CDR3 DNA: TGTGCCAGCACCCCTGCGGGGGATGAGCAGTTCTTC. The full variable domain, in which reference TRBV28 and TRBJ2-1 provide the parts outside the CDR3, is DVKVTQSSRYLVKRTGEKVFLECVQDMDHENMFWYRQDPGLGLRLIYFSYDVKMKEKGDIPEGYSVSREKKERFSLILESASTNQTSMYLCASTPAGDEQFFGPGTRLTVL.

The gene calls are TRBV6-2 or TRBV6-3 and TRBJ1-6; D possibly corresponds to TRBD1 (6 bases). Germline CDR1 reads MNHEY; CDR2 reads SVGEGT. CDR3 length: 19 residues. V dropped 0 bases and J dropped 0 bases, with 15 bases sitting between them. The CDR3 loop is CASSYSRGARSSYNSPLHF. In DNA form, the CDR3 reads TGTGCCAGCAGTTACTCTCGGGGGGCCAGGAGCTCCTATAATTCACCCCTCCACTTT.

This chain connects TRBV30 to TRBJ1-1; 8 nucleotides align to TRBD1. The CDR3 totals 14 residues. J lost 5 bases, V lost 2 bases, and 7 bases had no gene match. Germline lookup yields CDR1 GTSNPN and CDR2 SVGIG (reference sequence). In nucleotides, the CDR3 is TGTGCCTGGAGTATCAGGACAGGGAGGACTGAAGCTTTCTTT. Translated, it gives CAWSIRTGRTEAFF. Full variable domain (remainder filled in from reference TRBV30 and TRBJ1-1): SQTIHQWPATLVQPVGSPLSLECTVEGTSNPNLYWYRQAAGRGLQLLFYSVGIGQISSEVPQNLSASRPQDRQFILSSKKLLLSDSGFYLCAWSIRTGRTEAFFGQGTRLTVV.

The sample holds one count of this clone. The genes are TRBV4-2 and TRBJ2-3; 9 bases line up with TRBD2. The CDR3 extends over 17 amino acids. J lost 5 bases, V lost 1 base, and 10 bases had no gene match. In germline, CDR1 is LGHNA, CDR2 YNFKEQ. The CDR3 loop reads CASSQGASGGSGDTQYF. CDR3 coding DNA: TGTGCCAGCAGCCAAGGGGCGAGCGGGGGGTCCGGAGATACGCAGTATTTT.

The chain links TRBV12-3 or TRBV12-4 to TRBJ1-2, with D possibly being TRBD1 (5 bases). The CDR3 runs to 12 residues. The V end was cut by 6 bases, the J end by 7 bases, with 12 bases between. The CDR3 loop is CASRRGGSGYTF. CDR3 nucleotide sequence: TGTGCCAGCAGGCGGGGGGGTAGTGGCTACACCTTC.

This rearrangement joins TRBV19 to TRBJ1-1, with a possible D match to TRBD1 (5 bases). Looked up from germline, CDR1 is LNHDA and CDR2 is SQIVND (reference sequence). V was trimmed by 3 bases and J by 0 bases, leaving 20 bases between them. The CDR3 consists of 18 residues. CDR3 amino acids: CASSISSGHGLMNTEAFF. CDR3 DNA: TGTGCCAGTAGTATTAGTTCCGGACACGGCTTAATGAACACTGAAGCTTTCTTT.

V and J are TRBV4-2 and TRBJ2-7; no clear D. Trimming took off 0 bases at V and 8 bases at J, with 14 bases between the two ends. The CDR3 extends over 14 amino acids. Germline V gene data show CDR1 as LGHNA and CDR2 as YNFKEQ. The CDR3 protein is CASSQDWGLSKQYF. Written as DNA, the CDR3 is TGTGCCAGCAGCCAAGATTGGGGATTGAGTAAGCAGTACTTC.

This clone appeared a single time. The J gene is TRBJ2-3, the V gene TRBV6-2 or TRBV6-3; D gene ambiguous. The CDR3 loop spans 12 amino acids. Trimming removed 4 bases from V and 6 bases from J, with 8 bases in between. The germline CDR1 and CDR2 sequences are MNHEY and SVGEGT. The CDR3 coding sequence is TGTGCCAGCAGTTCGGCTGGGGATACGCAGTATTTT. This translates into CASSSAGDTQYF.

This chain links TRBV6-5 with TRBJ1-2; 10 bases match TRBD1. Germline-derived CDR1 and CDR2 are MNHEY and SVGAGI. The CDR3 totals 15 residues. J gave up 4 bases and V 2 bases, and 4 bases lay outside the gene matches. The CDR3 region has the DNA TGTGCCAGCAGTTACGGGACAGGGGAGGCCTATGGCTACACCTTC. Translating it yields CASSYGTGEAYGYTF.

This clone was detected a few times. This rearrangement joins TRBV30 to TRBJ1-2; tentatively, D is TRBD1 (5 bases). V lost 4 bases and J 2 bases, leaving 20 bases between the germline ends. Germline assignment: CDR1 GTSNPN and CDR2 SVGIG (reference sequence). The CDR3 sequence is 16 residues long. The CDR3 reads CAWNVGGVGGNYGYTF. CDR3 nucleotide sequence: TGTGCCTGGAATGTCGGGGGGGTTGGAGGGAACTATGGCTACACCTTC.

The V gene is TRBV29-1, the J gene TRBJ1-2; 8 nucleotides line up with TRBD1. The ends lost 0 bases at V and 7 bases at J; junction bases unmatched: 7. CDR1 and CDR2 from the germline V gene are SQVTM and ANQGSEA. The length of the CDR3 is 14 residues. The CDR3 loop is CSVEDRQGTLGYTF. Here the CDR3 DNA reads TGCAGCGTTGAAGACAGACAGGGGACCCTTGGCTACACCTTC.

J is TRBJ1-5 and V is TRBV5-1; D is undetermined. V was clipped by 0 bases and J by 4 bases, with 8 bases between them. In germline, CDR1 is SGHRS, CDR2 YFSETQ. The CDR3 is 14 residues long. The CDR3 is CASSLGRPNQPQHF. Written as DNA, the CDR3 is TGCGCCAGCAGCTTGGGCAGGCCAAATCAGCCCCAGCATTTT.

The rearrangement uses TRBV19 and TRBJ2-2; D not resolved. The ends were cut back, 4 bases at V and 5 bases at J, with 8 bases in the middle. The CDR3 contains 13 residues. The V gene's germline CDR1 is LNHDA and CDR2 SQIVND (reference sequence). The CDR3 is CASSTAETGELFF. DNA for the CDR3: TGTGCCAGTAGTACCGCCGAGACCGGGGAGCTGTTTTTT.

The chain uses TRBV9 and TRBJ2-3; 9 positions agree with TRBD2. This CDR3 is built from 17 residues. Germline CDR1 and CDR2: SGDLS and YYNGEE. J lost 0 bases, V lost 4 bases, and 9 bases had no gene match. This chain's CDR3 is CASSYRSGSASTDTQYF. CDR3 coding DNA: TGTGCCAGCAGCTACCGTAGCGGGAGTGCTAGCACAGATACGCAGTATTTT.

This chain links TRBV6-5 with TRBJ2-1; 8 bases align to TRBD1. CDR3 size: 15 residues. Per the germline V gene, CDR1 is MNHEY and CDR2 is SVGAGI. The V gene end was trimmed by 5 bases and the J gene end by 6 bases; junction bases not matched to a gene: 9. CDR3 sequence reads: CASSKWDRRGNEQFF. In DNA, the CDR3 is TGTGCCAGCAGTAAATGGGACAGGCGAGGCAATGAGCAGTTCTTC.